This record covers a single T cell receptor (beta chain). This clonotype was seen more than once but under ten times. Which antigen it targets is not known. The sample holds no much larger clone one base away, and base qualities are not on file. The sample is drawn from a study of T cell repertoires in cytomegalovirus infection (dated by TCRdb to the late 2010s). Regarding the study in general: Peptide stimulations targeted recently identified HLA-C-restricted CMV epitopes, whose presentation resists viral immunomodulation, together with well-studied HLA-B-restricted epitopes. The HLA type of each donor mattered for the analysis, because public TCR beta signatures pointed to carriage of CMV infection along with the matching HLA type.

In light of the paper, this sample's treatment or condition label describes: in vitro stimulation with specific CMV peptide epitopes to enrich CMV-specific T cells. Findings and caveats that apply to the study as a whole: In both this cohort and an independent cohort of a few hundred donors, the cumulative frequency of public TCR beta family members distinguished carriers of CMV infection plus the relevant HLA type. The ex vivo response was dominated by HLA-C-restricted CMV-specific TCR beta clonotypes, which also provided the single most frequent clonotype in two of eight donors.

The run used an Illumina HiSeq 1500. TCRdb cleaned the public reads at Q25 with fastp, built clones with MiXCR and kept in-frame beta chains. Rows are unified per CDR3 protein, each entry keeping the most common DNA and genes. The sample includes around 710,000 distinct CDR3 sequences, with approximately 32% observed a single time. The ten largest clones represent around 13% of the sample. The input for sequencing was cultured CD8+ T cells from PBMCs, taken from culture after CMV antigen stimulation. This TCR was recovered from a human donor in good health (CMV status not recorded). Some clones in this sample may be carry-over from other donors' samples.

In nucleotides, the sequence is TGCGCCAGCAGCCAAGAGGTAAACAATGAGCAGTTCTTC. Translated, it gives CASSQEVNNEQFF. The rearranged segments are TRBV4-1 and TRBJ2-1; the D gene is unclear. The germline V gene supplies CDR1 MGHRA and CDR2 YSYEKL. Deletion took 0 bases off V and 5 bases off J, with a span of 5 bases between the germline ends. The CDR3, from cysteine to phenylalanine, totals 13 residues. Solely the CDR3 DNA is kept, with 39 bases framed from the first base.